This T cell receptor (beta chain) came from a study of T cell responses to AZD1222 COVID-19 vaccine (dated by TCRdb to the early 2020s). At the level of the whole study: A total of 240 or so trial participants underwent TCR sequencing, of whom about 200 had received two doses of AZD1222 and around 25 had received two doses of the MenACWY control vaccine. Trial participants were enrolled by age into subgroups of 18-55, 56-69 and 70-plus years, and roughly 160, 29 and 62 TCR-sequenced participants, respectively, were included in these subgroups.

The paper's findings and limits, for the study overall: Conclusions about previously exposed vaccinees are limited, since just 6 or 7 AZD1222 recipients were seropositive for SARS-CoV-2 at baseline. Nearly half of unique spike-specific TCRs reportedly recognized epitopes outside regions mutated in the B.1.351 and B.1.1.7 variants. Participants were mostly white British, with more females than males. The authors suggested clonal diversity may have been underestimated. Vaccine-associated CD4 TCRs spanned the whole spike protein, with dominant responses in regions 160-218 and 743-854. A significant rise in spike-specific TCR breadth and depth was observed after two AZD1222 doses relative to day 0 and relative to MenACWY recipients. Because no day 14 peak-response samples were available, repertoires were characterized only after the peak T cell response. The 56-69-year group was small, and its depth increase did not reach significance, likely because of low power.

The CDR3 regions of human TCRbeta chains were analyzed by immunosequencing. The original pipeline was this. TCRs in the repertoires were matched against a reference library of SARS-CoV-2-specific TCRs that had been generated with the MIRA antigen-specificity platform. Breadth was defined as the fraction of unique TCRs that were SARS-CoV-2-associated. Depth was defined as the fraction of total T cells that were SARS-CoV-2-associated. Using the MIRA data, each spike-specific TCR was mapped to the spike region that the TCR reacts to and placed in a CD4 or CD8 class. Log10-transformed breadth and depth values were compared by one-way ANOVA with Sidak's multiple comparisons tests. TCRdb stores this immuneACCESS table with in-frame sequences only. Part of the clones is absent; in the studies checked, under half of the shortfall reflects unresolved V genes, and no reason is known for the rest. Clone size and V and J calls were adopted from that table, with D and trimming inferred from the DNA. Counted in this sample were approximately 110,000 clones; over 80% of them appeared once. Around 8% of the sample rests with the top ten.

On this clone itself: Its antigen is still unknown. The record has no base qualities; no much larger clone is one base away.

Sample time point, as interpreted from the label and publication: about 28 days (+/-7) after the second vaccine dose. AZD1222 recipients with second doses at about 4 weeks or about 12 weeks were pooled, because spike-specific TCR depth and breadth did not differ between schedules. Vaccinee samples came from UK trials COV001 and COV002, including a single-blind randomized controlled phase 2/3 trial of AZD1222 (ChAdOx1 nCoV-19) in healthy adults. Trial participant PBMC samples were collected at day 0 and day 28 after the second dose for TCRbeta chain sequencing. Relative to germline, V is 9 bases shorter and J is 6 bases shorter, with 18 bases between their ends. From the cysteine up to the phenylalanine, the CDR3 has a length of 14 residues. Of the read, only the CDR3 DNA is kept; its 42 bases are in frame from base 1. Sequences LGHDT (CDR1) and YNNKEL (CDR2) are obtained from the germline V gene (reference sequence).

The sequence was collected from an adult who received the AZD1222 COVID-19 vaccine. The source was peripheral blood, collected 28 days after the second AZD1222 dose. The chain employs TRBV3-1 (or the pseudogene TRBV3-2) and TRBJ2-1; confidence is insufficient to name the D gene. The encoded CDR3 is CASRMTRLSNEQFF. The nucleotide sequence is TGTGCCAGTCGGATGACCCGACTTTCCAATGAGCAGTTCTTC.